The rows below give T cell receptor beta chains drawn from one sample of a study of patients and donors after allogeneic stem cell transplantation. TCRdb processed the RT-PCR reads anew with MiXCR; each CDR3 protein has one entry. In the table there are fewer than 95,000 distinct CDR3 sequences, roughly 4.9% of which are singletons. The specimen sequenced was blood, either unsorted or a sorted T cell fraction (not recorded which). Receptors originate from a human donor who was either an allogeneic HSCT recipient or a stem cell or donor lymphocyte infusion donor (not recorded which). It is not recorded whose cells these are; they may come from a transplant donor. The CDR3 runs from the conserved cysteine through the conserved F or W. Each record gives: V gene, J gene, CDR3 protein.

TRBV19	TRBJ1-3	CASRREVSGNTIYF
TRBV20-1	TRBJ2-1	CSVRTTGSSYNEQFF
TRBV28	TRBJ2-2	CASSRDRSTNTGELFF
TRBV20-1	TRBJ2-1	CSARGLFGLAENEQFF
TRBV6-1	TRBJ2-1	CASRGQDSRSYNEQFF
TRBV7-9	TRBJ2-7	CASSFSTGYEQYF
TRBV29-1	TRBJ2-3	CSVELGLAGTDTQYF
TRBV5-5	TRBJ2-3	CASSDLADTQYF
TRBV28	TRBJ2-1	CASRTAKAGVNEQFF
TRBV28	TRBJ1-1	CASSLGVGGRKAFF
TRBV6-1	TRBJ2-2	CASSPRGWNTGELFF
TRBV20-1	TRBJ2-7	CSARDGERVLSYEQYF
TRBV11-3	TRBJ2-3	CASSPSWRGGMDTQYF
TRBV12-3/TRBV12-4	TRBJ1-1	CASSYRGRNTEAFF
TRBV28	TRBJ2-1	CASRREDRRNEQFF
TRBV30	TRBJ1-1	CAWTSLVYEAFF
TRBV7-3	TRBJ2-3	CASSLRGRDAADTQYF
TRBV7-7	TRBJ2-1	CASSPTGAVESYNEQFF
TRBV3-1	TRBJ1-3	CASSLGGNLRSGNTIYF
TRBV5-1	TRBJ2-3	CASRSGRGSTDTQYF
TRBV25-1	TRBJ2-7	CASSESGGGIYEQYF
TRBV7-9	TRBJ2-1	CASSERLAGGDEQFF
TRBV12-3/TRBV12-4	TRBJ1-2	CASSLNLYVDGYTF
TRBV29-1	TRBJ2-5	CSGDTRGSSYF
TRBV9	TRBJ2-3	CASSPRGGAGTDTQYF
TRBV20-1	TRBJ1-1	CSASSTEAFF
TRBV7-2	TRBJ2-3	CASSLEVGTSKHF
TRBV5-1	TRBJ1-1	CASSFTGGMNTEAFF
TRBV20-1	TRBJ2-7	CSARGLADYEQYF
TRBV28	TRBJ2-1	CASTPGLGRYEQFF
TRBV6-5	TRBJ2-5	CASSWNRDRGSGETQYF
TRBV2	TRBJ1-1	CASRGLTGVTEAFF
TRBV20-1	TRBJ2-1	CSASSGNSYNEQFF
TRBV3-1	TRBJ2-1	CASSQRQAYNEQFF
TRBV11-2	TRBJ2-7	CASSLAGSSHEQYF
TRBV29-1	TRBJ2-7	CSVEGTGGAEQYF
TRBV10-3	TRBJ2-1	CAISGQHYNEQFF